These 10 T cell receptor beta chains share one sample of origin, sequenced in a study of shared clonotypes between healthy human individuals. This table comes from immunoSEQ multiplex PCR, and its TCRdb copy is limited to in-frame clones, with some not included. This sample has about 640,000 clones, with roughly 78% found just once. Sequencing was done on a sample of memory CD4+ T cells sorted from blood. The subset denotes: CD45RA-negative fraction. These TCRs come from a woman aged 25 to 45 in good health.

The chain employs TRBV19 and TRBJ2-7; 10 positions agree with TRBD1. Trimming cost V 3 bases and J 3 bases; bases outside gene matches: 5. The CDR3 loop spans 15 amino acids. Germline CDR1 LNHDA, CDR2 SQIVND (reference sequence). The CDR3: CASSIEGQGIYEQYF. The CDR3 bases are TGTGCCAGTAGTATCGAGGGACAGGGGATCTACGAGCAGTACTTC.

V is TRBV27 and J is TRBJ2-3; tentatively, D is TRBD2 (6 bases). Germline V gene sequence: CDR1 MNHEY, CDR2 SMNVEV (reference sequence). This CDR3 is built from 15 residues. V gave up 8 bases and J gave up 5 bases, with 20 bases separating them. The CDR3 DNA reads TGTGCCAGCCTACGGGACTCAGCTGTGGGAGATACGCAGTATTTT. Its protein is CASLRDSAVGDTQYF.

This clone has ten or more counts. The gene calls are TRBV27 and TRBJ1-2; D not certain. Germline CDR1 is MNHEY and CDR2 is SMNVEV (reference sequence). CDR3 length: 14 amino acids. The V gene lost 3 bases and the J gene lost 2 bases, with 10 bases spanning the gap. The CDR3 DNA reads TGTGCCAGCAGTTTCGGCCACGGCAACTATGGCTACACCTTC. Translating it yields CASSFGHGNYGYTF.

In DNA, the CDR3 is TGTGCCAGCAGCTTGGGTTCGTGGGCGGGAGGGTCCTCCTACGAGCAGTACTTC. Translated, it gives CASSLGSWAGGSSYEQYF. The chain couples TRBV5-8 to TRBJ2-7; 9 positions match TRBD2. V lost 0 bases and J lost 0; bases outside the gene matches: 10. Germline CDR1 reads SGHTS; CDR2 reads YDEGEE. The CDR3 loop spans 18 amino acids.

This clone was counted between two and nine times. This chain joins TRBV11-2 and TRBJ2-2; D is perhaps TRBD1 (6 bases). Germline-derived CDR1 and CDR2 are SGHAT and FQNNGV. Trimming shortened V by 2 bases and J by 3 bases, and 10 bases separated the two germline ends. The CDR3 has 15 residues. The CDR3 nucleotides read TGTGCCAGCAGCTTAAGGGGGTCGTACACCGGGGAGCTGTTTTTT. It translates to CASSLRGSYTGELFF.

This clone turned up a few times. J is TRBJ2-3 and V is TRBV2; 8 nucleotides line up with TRBD1. The CDR3 is 14 amino acids. With 7 bases clipped from V and 4 bases from J, the junction kept 7 bases outside the gene matches. CDR1 is SNHLY, CDR2 FYNNEI, per germline. CDR3 loop: CASTGGARADTQYF. CDR3 nucleotides: TGTGCCAGCACAGGGGGCGCCCGGGCAGATACGCAGTATTTT.

A note on this clone: Additional DNA sequences in this sample encode the identical CDR3. The chain couples TRBV15 to TRBJ1-1; the D is unclear. From germline, CDR1 is LNHNV and CDR2 YYDKDF (reference sequence). V gave up 0 bases and J gave up 2 bases, with 10 bases separating them. This CDR3 contains 15 residues. CDR3 bases: TGTGCCACCAGCAGAGATCGAGAGGGTAACACTGAAGCTTTCTTT. Amino acid sequence: CATSRDREGNTEAFF. Combining the CDR3 with reference TRBV15 and TRBJ1-1 gives the whole variable domain DAMVIQNPRYQVTQFGKPVTLSCSQTLNHNVMYWYQQKSSQAPKLLFHYYDKDFNNEADTPDNFQSRRPNTSFCFLDIRSPGLGDTAMYLCATSRDREGNTEAFFGQGTRLTVV.

The CDR3 nucleotides read TGTGCCAGCAGTGAATTCAGAAGGGGGCTATCCTACGAGCAGTACTTC. This encodes CASSEFRRGLSYEQYF. This chain connects TRBV6-1 to TRBJ2-7, with 7 nucleotides matching TRBD1. The CDR3 is 16 residues long. Looked up from germline, CDR1 is MNHNS and CDR2 is SASEGT. With 2 bases clipped from V and 1 base from J, the junction kept 8 bases outside the gene matches.

The chain has TRBV9 and TRBJ1-2; D is possibly TRBD1 (5 bases). In germline, CDR1 is SGDLS, CDR2 YYNGEE. Trimming stripped 3 bases from V and 8 bases from J, with 17 bases between. The CDR3 totals 14 residues. CDR3 DNA: TGTGCCAGCAGCGCCGGGACTGCGCTTCAAGGCTACACCTTC. This sequence encodes CASSAGTALQGYTF.

The CDR3 nucleotides are TGTGCCAGCAGTGAAGCTGGGGCGGGGGAGACCCAGTACTTC. This gives the protein CASSEAGAGETQYF. The rearrangement links TRBV6-1 to TRBJ2-5, with D perhaps TRBD2 (6 bases). The CDR3 totals 14 residues. Looked up from germline, CDR1 is MNHNS and CDR2 is SASEGT. The V end lost 0 bases, the J end lost 5 bases, and 10 bases lay between the germline ends.